This passage covers 8 T cell receptor beta chains from one sample sequenced in a study of blood T cell repertoires in COVID-19. Using immunoSEQ multiplex PCR, the repertoire was profiled, and TCRdb retains in-frame clones only, with some absent. This repertoire shows 88,000 or so clones, roughly 85% found once; its top ten account for 3.8%. Sequencing was performed on peripheral blood. These receptors all stem from a man aged 60 to 69 with acute or convalescent COVID-19.

The chain combines TRBV6-5 with TRBJ2-5; 8 bases are shared with TRBD1. The CDR3 sequence is 15 residues long. The V gene end was trimmed by 4 bases and the J gene end by 5 bases; junction bases not matched to a gene: 9. Germline CDR1 MNHEY, CDR2 SVGAGI. The CDR3 reads CASSSSQGAGETQYF. The CDR3 DNA sequence: TGTGCCAGCAGTTCTTCTCAGGGGGCAGGCGAGACCCAGTACTTC.

This clone was seen only once. The V call is TRBV18, the J call TRBJ2-2, with TRBD1 matching 8 bases. Germline V gene sequence: CDR1 KGHSH, CDR2 LQKENI. V gave up 2 bases and J gave up 3 bases; unmatched junction bases: 5. This CDR3 region has 16 residues. CDR3 protein: CASSPRQGADTGELFF. The DNA for the CDR3 is TGTGCCAGCTCACCAAGGCAGGGGGCGGACACCGGGGAGCTGTTTTTT. The variable domain in full, completed from reference TRBV18 and TRBJ2-2, reads NAGVMQNPRHLVRRRGQEARLRCSPMKGHSHVYWYRQLPEEGLKFMVYLQKENIIDESGMPKERFSAEFPKEGPSILRIQQVVRGDSAAYFCASSPRQGADTGELFFGEGSRLTVL.

The count of this clone is one. The chain has TRBV13 and TRBJ1-4; D not certain. The ends were cut back, 4 bases at V and 8 bases at J, with 11 bases in the middle. This CDR3 contains 13 residues. In germline, CDR1 is PRHDT, CDR2 FYEKMQ (reference sequence). CDR3 DNA sequence: TGTGCCAGCAGCTGGCTAGGAGGCGAAAAACTGTTTTTT. Residues: CASSWLGGEKLFF.

The gene calls are TRBV24-1 and TRBJ2-3; 13 bases fit TRBD2. The CDR3 length is 16 residues. Germline lookup yields CDR1 KGHDR and CDR2 SFDVKD. Germline trimming cut 2 bases from V and 7 bases from J; bases unmatched to any gene: 5. The DNA of the CDR3 is TGTGCCACCAGTGATTCGACTAGCGGGGGGTTTTATACGCAGTATTTT. Its translation is CATSDSTSGGFYTQYF.

The CDR3 is CASSTASGGNYGYTF. DNA of the CDR3: TGCGCCAGCAGCACCGCCAGTGGAGGTAACTATGGCTACACCTTC. The chain combines TRBV5-1 with TRBJ1-2; D not resolved. V gave up 4 bases and J gave up 1 base, with 14 bases separating them. The CDR3 spans 15 residues. CDR1 and CDR2 from the germline V gene are SGHRS and YFSETQ.

The chain joins TRBV2 to TRBJ2-2; TRBD1 might be the D (6 bases). This CDR3 is 15 amino acids long. Germline lookup yields CDR1 SNHLY and CDR2 FYNNEI. With 6 bases removed from V and 6 bases from J, the gap between germline ends came to 17 bases. The CDR3 nucleotides are TGTGCCAGCAGCATATTTATTACAGGGTCCGGGGAGCTGTTTTTT. Protein sequence: CASSIFITGSGELFF.

J is TRBJ1-2 and V is TRBV5-1, with a weak D call TRBD1 (6 bases). With 0 bases removed from V and 4 bases from J, the gap between germline ends came to 10 bases. The length of the CDR3 is 14 residues. Germline CDR1 and CDR2: SGHRS and YFSETQ. The CDR3 nucleotides are TGCGCCAGCAGCTTGGGAGGGACAACCTATGGCTACACCTTC. Protein product: CASSLGGTTYGYTF. The variable domain in full, with the rest retrieved from reference TRBV5-1 and TRBJ1-2, is KAGVTQTPRYLIKTRGQQVTLSCSPISGHRSVSWYQQTPGQGLQFLFEYFSETQRNKGNFPGRFSGRQFSNSRSEMNVSTLELGDSALYLCASSLGGTTYGYTFGSGTRLTVV.

This chain connects TRBV12-3 or TRBV12-4 to TRBJ2-1, with 8 bases that match TRBD2. The CDR3 covers 13 residues. Trimming removed 7 bases from V and 7 bases from J; junction bases left unmatched: 6. CDR3 nucleotides: TGTGCCAGCACCCTAGCGGGTTTGAATGAGCAGTTCTTC. Its translation: CASTLAGLNEQFF.